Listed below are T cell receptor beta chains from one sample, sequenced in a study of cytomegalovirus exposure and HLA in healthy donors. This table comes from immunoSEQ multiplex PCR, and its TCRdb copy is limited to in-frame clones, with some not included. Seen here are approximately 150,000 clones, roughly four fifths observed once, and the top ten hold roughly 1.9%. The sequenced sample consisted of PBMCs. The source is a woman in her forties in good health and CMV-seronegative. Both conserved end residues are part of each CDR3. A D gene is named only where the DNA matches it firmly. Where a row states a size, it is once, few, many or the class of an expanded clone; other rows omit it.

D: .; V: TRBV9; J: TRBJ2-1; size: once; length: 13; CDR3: CASSVASTYEQFF; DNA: TGTGCCAGCAGCGTAGCTTCCACATATGAGCAGTTCTTC
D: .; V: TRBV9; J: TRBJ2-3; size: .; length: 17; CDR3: CASSVVLEAANTDTQYF; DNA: TGTGCCAGCAGCGTAGTTTTAGAGGCAGCCAACACAGATACGCAGTATTTT
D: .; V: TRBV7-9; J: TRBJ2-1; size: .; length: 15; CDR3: CASSPSLAVNNEQFF; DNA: TGTGCCAGCAGCCCTAGTTTAGCGGTTAACAATGAGCAGTTCTTC
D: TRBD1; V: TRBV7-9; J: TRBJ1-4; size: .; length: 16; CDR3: CASSTRTGGDNEKLFF; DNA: TGTGCCAGCAGCACCCGGACAGGGGGAGATAATGAAAAACTGTTTTTT
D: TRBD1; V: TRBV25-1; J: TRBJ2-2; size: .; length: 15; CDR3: CASRRTGPNTGELFF; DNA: TGTGCCAGCAGGCGGACAGGGCCGAACACCGGGGAGCTGTTTTTT
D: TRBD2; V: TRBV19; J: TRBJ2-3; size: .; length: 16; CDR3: CASSDPGGVYTDTQYF; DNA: TGTGCCAGTAGTGACCCCGGGGGGGTATACACAGATACGCAGTATTTT
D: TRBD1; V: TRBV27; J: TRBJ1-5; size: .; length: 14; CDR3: CASSLGQGNQPQHF; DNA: TGTGCCAGCAGTTTAGGACAGGGCAATCAGCCCCAGCATTTT
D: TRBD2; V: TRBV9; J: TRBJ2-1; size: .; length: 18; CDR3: CASSVGGGGLRSYNEQFF; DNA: TGTGCCAGCAGCGTAGGCGGGGGGGGACTTCGCTCCTACAATGAGCAGTTCTTC
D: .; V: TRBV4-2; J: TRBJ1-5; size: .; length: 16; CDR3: CASSQDGEGGNQPQHF; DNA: TGTGCCAGCAGCCAAGACGGGGAGGGTGGCAATCAGCCCCAGCATTTT
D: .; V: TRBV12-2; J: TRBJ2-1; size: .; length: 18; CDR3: CASRLAYLGTSGGREQFF; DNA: TGCGCAAGTCGCTTAGCGTATCTTGGGACTAGCGGTGGTCGGGAGCAGTTCTTC
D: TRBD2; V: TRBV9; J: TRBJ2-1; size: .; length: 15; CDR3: CASSPWLAGDNEQFF; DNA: TGTGCCAGCAGCCCCTGGCTAGCGGGAGACAATGAGCAGTTCTTC
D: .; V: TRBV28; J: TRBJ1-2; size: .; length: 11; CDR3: CASGRNYGYTF; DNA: TGTGCCAGCGGGAGAAACTATGGCTACACCTTC
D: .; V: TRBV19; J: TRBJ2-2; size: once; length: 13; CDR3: CASSITNTGELFF; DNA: TGTGCCAGTAGTATCACGAACACCGGGGAGCTGTTTTTT
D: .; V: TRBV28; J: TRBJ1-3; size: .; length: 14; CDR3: CASSPGLSGNTIYF; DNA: TGTGCCAGCAGTCCCGGACTATCTGGAAACACCATATATTTT
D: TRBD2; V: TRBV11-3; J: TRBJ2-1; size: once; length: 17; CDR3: CASSGTSGPYSYNEQFF; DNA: TGTGCCAGCTCCGGGACTAGCGGTCCTTACTCCTACAATGAGCAGTTCTTC
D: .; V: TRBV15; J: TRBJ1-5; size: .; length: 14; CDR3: CATSSRQIGQPQHF; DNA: TGTGCCACCAGCAGCCGACAGATCGGGCAGCCCCAGCATTTT
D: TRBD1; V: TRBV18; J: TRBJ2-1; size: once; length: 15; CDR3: CASQGQGASYNEQFF; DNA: TGTGCCAGCCAAGGACAGGGAGCCTCCTACAATGAGCAGTTCTTC